The T cell receptor (beta chain) under discussion was sequenced for a study of molecular identifiers for immune sequencing clone quantification. TCRdb ran MiXCR on the PCR reads and lists one entry per CDR3 protein. The table has around 460,000 distinct CDR3 sequences, about 20% seen once; the top ten hold about 0.84%. The CDR3 is 13 amino acids. Per the germline V gene, CDR1 is MGHRA and CDR2 is YSYEKL. Trimming cost V 4 bases and J 9 bases, with 13 bases left between them. Ten or more counts support this clonotype. Material for sequencing was naive CD8+ T cells from blood, with Jurkat cell RNA spiked in. As for subset: FACS-sorted CD8+CD4-CCR7+CD45RA+ naive T cells. The clonotype comes from a human donor in good health. Some libraries in this study had Jurkat cell RNA spiked in. This chain links TRBV4-1 with TRBJ2-1, with D maybe TRBD2 (5 bases). The CDR3 DNA follows: TGCGCCAGCAGCCTCCCGGGGAGCCTTGAGCAGTTCTTC. Translated: CASSLPGSLEQFF.